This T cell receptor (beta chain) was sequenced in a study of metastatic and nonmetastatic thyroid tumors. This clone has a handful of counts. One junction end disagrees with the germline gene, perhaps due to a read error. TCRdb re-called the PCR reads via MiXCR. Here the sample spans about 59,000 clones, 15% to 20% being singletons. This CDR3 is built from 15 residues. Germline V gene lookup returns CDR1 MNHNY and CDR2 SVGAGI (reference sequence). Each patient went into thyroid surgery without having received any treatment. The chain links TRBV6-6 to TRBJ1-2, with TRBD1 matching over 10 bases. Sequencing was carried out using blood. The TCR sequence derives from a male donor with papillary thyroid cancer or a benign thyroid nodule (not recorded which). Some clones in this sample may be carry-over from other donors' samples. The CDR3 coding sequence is TGTGCCAACAGTTACTTGACAGGGGGCTCCTATGGCTACACCTTC. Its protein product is CANSYLTGGSYGYTF.